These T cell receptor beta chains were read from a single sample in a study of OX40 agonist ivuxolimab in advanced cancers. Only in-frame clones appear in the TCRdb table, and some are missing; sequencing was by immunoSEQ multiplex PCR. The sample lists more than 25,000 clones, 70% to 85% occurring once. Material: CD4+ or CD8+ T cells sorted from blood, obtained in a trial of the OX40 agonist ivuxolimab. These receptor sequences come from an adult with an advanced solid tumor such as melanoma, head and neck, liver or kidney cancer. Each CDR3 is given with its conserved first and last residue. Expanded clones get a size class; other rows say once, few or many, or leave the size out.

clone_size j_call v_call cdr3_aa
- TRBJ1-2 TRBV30 CAWSVSGGFGYTF
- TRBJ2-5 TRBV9 CASSVGGGQRETQYF
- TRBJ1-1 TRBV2 CASSDIGSEAFF
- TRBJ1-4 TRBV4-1 CASSPWVQGAFANEKLFF
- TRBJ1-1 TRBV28 CASRQILGTGNTEAFF
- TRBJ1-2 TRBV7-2 CASSSIPGQGIGYTF
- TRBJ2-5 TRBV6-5 CASRGSGNQETQYF
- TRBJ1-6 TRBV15 CATSRVGGGNSPLHF
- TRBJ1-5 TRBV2 CASSDWDREGQPQHF
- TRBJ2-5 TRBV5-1 CASSLWGIDEETQYF
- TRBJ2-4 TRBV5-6 CTSSLSGGIAKNIQYF
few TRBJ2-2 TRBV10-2 CASSDLAEYTGELFF
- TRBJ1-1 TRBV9 CASSPRFDGEAFF
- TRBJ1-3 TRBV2 CASSEAVGQYSGNTIYF
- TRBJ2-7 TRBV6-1 CASSWTGRAYEQYF
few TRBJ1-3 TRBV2 CASSEVPGWGNTIYF
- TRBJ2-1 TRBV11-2 CASSLAWTSEFNEQFF
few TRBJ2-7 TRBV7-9 CASSETGRQIYEQYF
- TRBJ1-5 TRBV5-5 CASSLGQGYSQPQHF
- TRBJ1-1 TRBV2 CASASPGAVTEAFF
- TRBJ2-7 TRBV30 CAGHPGPGAIAGVYEQYF
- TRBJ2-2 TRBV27 CASSFGTGTNTGELFF
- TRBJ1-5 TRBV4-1 CASSQVTGSNQPQHF